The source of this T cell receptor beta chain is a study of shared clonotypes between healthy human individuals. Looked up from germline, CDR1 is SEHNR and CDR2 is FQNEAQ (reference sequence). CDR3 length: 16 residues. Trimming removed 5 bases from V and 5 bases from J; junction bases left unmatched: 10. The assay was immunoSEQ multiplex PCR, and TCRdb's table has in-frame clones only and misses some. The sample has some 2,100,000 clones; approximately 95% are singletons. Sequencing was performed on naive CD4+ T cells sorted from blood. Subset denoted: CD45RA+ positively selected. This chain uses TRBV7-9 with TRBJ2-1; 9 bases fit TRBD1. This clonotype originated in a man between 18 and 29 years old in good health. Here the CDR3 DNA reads TGTGCCAGCAGCCATGCTGACAGGGGGGTAAACAATGAGCAGTTCTTC. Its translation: CASSHADRGVNNEQFF. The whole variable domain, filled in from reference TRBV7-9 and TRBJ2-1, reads DTGVSQNPRHKITKRGQNVTFRCDPISEHNRLYWYRQTLGQGPEFLTYFQNEAQLEKSRLLSDRFSAERPKGSFSTLEIQRTEQGDSAMYLCASSHADRGVNNEQFFGPGTRLTVL.